Listed below are T cell receptor beta chains from one sample, sequenced in a study of blood T cell repertoires in COVID-19. TCRdb keeps only in-frame clones here, not all; method: immunoSEQ multiplex PCR. Among fewer than 350,000 clones listed, approximately 91% were seen once. Material for sequencing was PBMCs or T cells enriched from blood (not recorded which). Receptors originate from a woman in her forties with acute COVID-19. The CDR3 runs from the conserved cysteine through the conserved F or W. The D gene is left open where the match is weak. Rows may omit the clone size; those that give it use once, few, many or a size class.

D	J	V	size	DNA	CDR3
NA	TRBJ2-2	TRBV30	NA	TGTGCCTGCGGCAGGGTCAACACCGGGGAGCTGTTTTTT	CACGRVNTGELFF
TRBD1	TRBJ1-5	TRBV18	once	TGTGCCAGCTCACCAACAGGGGGCAATCAGCCCCAGCATTTT	CASSPTGGNQPQHF
NA	TRBJ2-3	TRBV9	NA	TGTGCCAGCAACGTAGGCCGGGATAACACAGATACGCAGTATTTT	CASNVGRDNTDTQYF
NA	TRBJ1-2	TRBV6-5	NA	TGTGCCAGCAGTTACTCGATGTCAGGGTATGGCTACACCTTC	CASSYSMSGYGYTF
TRBD1	TRBJ2-3	TRBV9	once	TGTGCCAGCAGCTCACGGACAGGGCGGAGCACAGATACGCAGTATTTT	CASSSRTGRSTDTQYF
TRBD2	TRBJ2-5	TRBV4-2	NA	TGTGCCAGCAGCCAAGATGGCTCTAGCGGGGGGCGAGGAGAGACCCAGTACTTC	CASSQDGSSGGRGETQYF
TRBD1	TRBJ1-5	TRBV2	NA	TGTGCCAGCAGTGTTCAGGGGCCAGGGGGCCAGCCCCAGCATTTT	CASSVQGPGGQPQHF
NA	TRBJ2-7	TRBV7-8	NA	TGTGCCAGCAGCCTAACAGGCCTCGAGCAGTACTTC	CASSLTGLEQYF
NA	TRBJ1-2	TRBV28	few	TGTGCCAGCAGTTCGGGGCGGGGTAACTATGGCTACACCTTC	CASSSGRGNYGYTF
TRBD1	TRBJ1-4	TRBV5-1	NA	TGCGCCAGCAGAATGACAGGGGAGAAAGTGGAAAAACTGTTTTTT	CASRMTGEKVEKLFF
NA	TRBJ1-2	TRBV19	NA	TGTGCCAGTAGTATACCCTCAGGGAGGCAAGGCTACACCTTC	CASSIPSGRQGYTF
NA	TRBJ1-2	TRBV6-5	NA	TGTGCCAGCAGTCTGCACAGGGACCTGTCCTATGGCTACACCTTC	CASSLHRDLSYGYTF
TRBD2	TRBJ2-5	TRBV14	NA	TGTGCCAGCAGCCAAGGGAACCTAGCGGGGGCCAACCAAGAGACCCAGTACTTC	CASSQGNLAGANQETQYF
TRBD1	TRBJ1-2	TRBV28	NA	TGTGCCAGCAGTTTCCGGACAGGAAGGGACTATGGCTACACCTTC	CASSFRTGRDYGYTF
NA	TRBJ2-3	TRBV30	NA	TGTGCCTGGTTACAGGGTCAGGCGCAGTATTTT	CAWLQGQAQYF
TRBD1	TRBJ2-5	TRBV5-5	NA	TGTGCCAGCAGCTTGGATGGGACAGAGGGGGAGACCCAGTACTTC	CASSLDGTEGETQYF
NA	TRBJ2-3	TRBV4-3	few	TGCGCCAGCAGCCAGGCGGACAGAGCTAACACAGATACGCAGTATTTT	CASSQADRANTDTQYF
TRBD1	TRBJ2-7	TRBV6-5	once	TGTGCCAGCAGGTCGACAGGGGAAAGCTCCTACGAGCAGTACTTC	CASRSTGESSYEQYF
NA	TRBJ2-1	TRBV20-1	NA	TGCAGTGCTAGTTGGCTAGAAATTTACAATGAGCAGTTCTTC	CSASWLEIYNEQFF
NA	TRBJ2-1	TRBV10-1	NA	TGCGCCAGCAGTGAGTCCCCTAACCCGTACGGGGAGCAGTTCTTC	CASSESPNPYGEQFF
NA	TRBJ2-1	TRBV7-8	once	TGTGCCAGCAGCCGACGACTAGTCTATGAGCAGTTCTTC	CASSRRLVYEQFF
NA	TRBJ1-5	TRBV6-5	NA	TGTGCCAGCAGTTACTCGGGTCAGGGTGGTCAGCCCCAGCATTTT	CASSYSGQGGQPQHF
NA	TRBJ2-1	TRBV19	NA	TGTGCCAGTAGTATAGTAAATGAGCAGTTCTTC	CASSIVNEQFF
TRBD1	TRBJ1-5	TRBV4-1	NA	TGCGCCAGCAGCCCGGTTCCGGGACAGTCCAATCAGCCCCAGCATTTT	CASSPVPGQSNQPQHF
TRBD2	TRBJ2-7	TRBV2	NA	TGTGCCAGCAGTCTCTCGACGGCGGGAGGGTCCATATACGAGCAGTACTTC	CASSLSTAGGSIYEQYF
TRBD1	TRBJ1-2	TRBV18	NA	TGTGCCAGCTGCCCCGTGGAGGGGGCTGGCTACACCTTC	CASCPVEGAGYTF
TRBD1	TRBJ2-5	TRBV10-1	once	TGCGCCAGCAGAGGCGGGACAGGGCTTGAGACCCAGTACTTC	CASRGGTGLETQYF
TRBD1	TRBJ2-1	TRBV5-8	NA	TGTGCCAGCAGCTTGGGGACAGGGTTTGAGCAGTTCTTC	CASSLGTGFEQFF
NA	TRBJ1-4	TRBV9	NA	TGTGCCAGCAGCGGATCTACGGGACATCTGGAAAAACTGTTTTTT	CASSGSTGHLEKLFF
NA	TRBJ1-2	TRBV10-1	once	TGCGCCAGCAGTGACCCTGGACAGGGCTACACCTTC	CASSDPGQGYTF
TRBD1	TRBJ1-6	TRBV7-9	NA	TGTGCCAGCAGCTTTTCCAGGACAGGGAATTCACCCCTCCACTTT	CASSFSRTGNSPLHF
TRBD1	TRBJ1-2	TRBV24-1	NA	TGTGCCACCAGTGACCGGGGACAGAACAAGAGGTATGGCTACACCTTC	CATSDRGQNKRYGYTF
TRBD1	TRBJ1-1	TRBV10-2	NA	TGCGCCAGCAGCGGACAGGGGGCCGGAGGAAGGAACACTGAAGCTTTCTTT	CASSGQGAGGRNTEAFF